The 2 T cell receptor beta chains listed next were all sequenced from one sample in a study of T cell repertoires in cytomegalovirus infection (dated by TCRdb to the late 2010s). Their recognized antigens are unknown. According to the study, the label for this sample's treatment or condition signals: in vitro stimulation with specific CMV peptide epitopes to enrich CMV-specific T cells. This sample was sequenced with an Illumina HiSeq 1500. TCRdb applied fastp at Q25 and MiXCR to the public reads, then kept only in-frame beta chains. Rows with one shared CDR3 protein collapse into an entry with the most common genes and DNA. The sample table records a few hundred thousand distinct CDR3 sequences; roughly 36% of these occur just once. Clones ranked in the top ten supply roughly 12% of the sample. The source material was cultured PBMCs, sampled from culture after CMV antigen stimulation. The receptors stem from a human donor in good health (CMV status not recorded). Some clones in this sample may be carry-over from other donors' samples.

This clonotype was seen repeatedly, ten times or more. The chain is built from TRBV6-2 or TRBV6-3 and TRBJ2-2; D uncertain. The CDR3 spans 11 residues. The V gene lost 5 bases and the J gene lost 5 bases, with 3 bases spanning the gap. CDR1 is MNHEY, CDR2 SVGEGT, per germline. CDR3 loop: CASSGTGELFF. The CDR3 DNA sequence: TGTGCCAGCAGTGGGACCGGGGAGCTGTTTTTT.

The V and J genes are TRBV5-4 and TRBJ2-7; TRBD2 agrees at 8 bases. This CDR3 contains 14 residues. V lost 4 bases, J lost 2 bases, and 5 bases stayed unmatched. The germline gives CDR1 SGHNT, CDR2 YYREEE (reference sequence). The CDR3 loop is CASSKAGVTYEQYV. In DNA, the CDR3 is TGTGCCAGCAGCAAAGCGGGAGTAACCTACGAGCAGTACGTC.